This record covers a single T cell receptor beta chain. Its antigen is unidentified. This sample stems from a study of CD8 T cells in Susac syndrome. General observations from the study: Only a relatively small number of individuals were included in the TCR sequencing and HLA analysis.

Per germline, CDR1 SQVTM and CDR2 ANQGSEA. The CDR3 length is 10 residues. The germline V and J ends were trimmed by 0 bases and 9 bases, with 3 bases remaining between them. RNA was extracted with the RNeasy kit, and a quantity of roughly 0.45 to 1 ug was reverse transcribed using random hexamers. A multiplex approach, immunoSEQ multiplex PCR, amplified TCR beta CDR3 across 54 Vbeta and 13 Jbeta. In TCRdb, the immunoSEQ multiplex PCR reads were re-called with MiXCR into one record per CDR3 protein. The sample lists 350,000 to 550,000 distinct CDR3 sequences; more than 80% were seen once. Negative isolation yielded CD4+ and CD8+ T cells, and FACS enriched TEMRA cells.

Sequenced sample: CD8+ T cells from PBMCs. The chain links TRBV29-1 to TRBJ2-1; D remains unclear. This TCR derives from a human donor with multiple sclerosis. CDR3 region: CSVEDLEQFF. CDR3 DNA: TGCAGCGTTGAAGATCTTGAGCAGTTCTTC.